One and the same sample provided the 30 T cell receptor beta chains below, sequenced in a study of cytomegalovirus exposure and HLA in healthy donors. 60 Vbeta and 13 Jbeta primers were used in PCR. Repertoires were generated with immunoSEQ multiplex PCR, while TCRdb's copy carries only in-frame clones and drops some. The listing contains 70,000 or so clones. The specimen was PBMCs. These receptors originate from a man aged 35 to 55 in good health and CMV-seronegative.

The V call is TRBV7-8, the J call TRBJ1-5; D remains unclear. This CDR3 region has 13 residues. V was pared by 2 bases and J by 4 bases, with 6 bases between. The germline CDR1 and CDR2 sequences are SGHVS and FQNEAQ. CDR3 bases: TGTGCCAGCAGCTTATCCCCGAATCAGCCCCAGCATTTT. Translating it yields CASSLSPNQPQHF.

The genes are TRBV5-4 and TRBJ1-4; 8 positions agree with TRBD1. The germline gives CDR1 SGHNT, CDR2 YYREEE (reference sequence). The CDR3 has 15 residues. The V gene end was trimmed by 4 bases and the J gene end by 1 base; junction bases not matched to a gene: 3. DNA of the CDR3: TGTGCCAGCAGCCTCGGACAGGGAACTAATGAAAAACTGTTTTTT. Protein: CASSLGQGTNEKLFF.

The rearrangement uses TRBV6-6 and TRBJ1-3, with D tentatively TRBD1 (5 bases). Germline CDR1 and CDR2: MNHNY and SVGAGI (reference sequence). The V gene lost 6 bases and the J gene lost 2 bases, with 14 bases spanning the gap. This CDR3 has 15 amino acids. CDR3 bases: TGTGCCAGCAGCGACCAGGGTGTGGCTGGAAACACCATATATTTT. Translated, it gives CASSDQGVAGNTIYF.

The V and J genes are TRBV5-1 and TRBJ1-1; no definite D call. This CDR3 is built from 13 residues. Trimming took 4 bases from V and 4 from J, leaving 11 bases between them. The germline CDR1 and CDR2 sequences are SGHRS and YFSETQ. The CDR3 nucleotides are TGCGCCAGCAGCCGGCGGGAGGGCACTGAAGCTTTCTTT. It yields the protein CASSRREGTEAFF.

The rearrangement uses TRBV9 and TRBJ2-5; weak D call: TRBD2 (5 bases). The J call may be incorrect, as the DNA end agrees better with TRBJ2-7. CDR3 length: 12 residues. Germline values: CDR1 SGDLS, CDR2 YYNGEE. The CDR3 loop is CASSVLGGEQYF. In nucleotides, the CDR3 is TGTGCCAGCAGCGTACTAGGAGGCGAGCAGTACTTC.

The chain carries TRBV6-6 and TRBJ1-2, with 7 positions matching TRBD1. The CDR3 is made up of 13 amino acids. Per germline, CDR1 MNHNY and CDR2 SVGAGI (reference sequence). V was clipped by 6 bases and J by 4 bases; unmatched bases: 5. The CDR3 DNA reads TGTGCCAGCAGGGAGCGGACAGGCTATGGCTACACCTTC. Translation gives CASRERTGYGYTF.

This chain connects TRBV30 to TRBJ2-7, with TRBD1 matching 8 bases. Germline assignment: CDR1 GTSNPN and CDR2 SVGIG (reference sequence). The CDR3 runs to 15 residues. V trimming: 0 bases; J trimming: 3 bases; junction bases outside the gene matches: 7. The CDR3 DNA reads TGTGCCTGGAGTGTAAGCTCACAGGGGGGCTACGAGCAGTACTTC. Protein product: CAWSVSSQGGYEQYF.

The chain joins TRBV6-4 to TRBJ1-2; TRBD1 aligns across 9 bases. The CDR3 extends over 21 amino acids. The ends lost 0 bases at V and 0 bases at J; junction bases unmatched: 17. CDR1 and CDR2 from the germline V gene are MRHNA and SNTAGT. The CDR3 bases are TGTGCCAGCAGTGACTCCCCGCGTGAGACAGGGGGACTATCTACTAACTATGGCTACACCTTC. The encoded protein is CASSDSPRETGGLSTNYGYTF.

This chain links TRBV30 with TRBJ1-3; D gene unclear. Per the germline V gene, CDR1 is GTSNPN and CDR2 is SVGIG (reference sequence). This CDR3 has 13 residues. V lost 8 bases to trimming and J lost 4 bases, with 15 bases between them. The CDR3 region has the DNA TGTGCCGGAGATACTGCCGGGGGAAACACCATATATTTT. Its protein is CAGDTAGGNTIYF.

V is TRBV12-5 and J is TRBJ1-1, with D possibly TRBD1 on 5 matching bases. Trimming left V 5 bases short and J 2 bases short, with 18 bases between. The CDR3 extends over 16 amino acids. The germline V gene encodes CDR1 LGHNT and CDR2 FRNRAP. This CDR3 reads CASGIRAGTKNTEAFF. CDR3 in DNA: TGTGCTAGTGGTATCCGGGCCGGGACTAAAAACACTGAAGCTTTCTTT. The full variable domain, with the rest looked up from reference TRBV12-5 and TRBJ1-1, is DARVTQTPRHKVTEMGQEVTMRCQPILGHNTVFWYRQTMMQGLELLAYFRNRAPLDDSGMPKDRFSAEMPDATLATLKIQPSEPRDSAVYFCASGIRAGTKNTEAFFGQGTRLTVV.

The J gene is TRBJ1-5, the V gene TRBV29-1; D remains ambiguous. This CDR3 has 13 amino acids. V lost 4 bases to trimming and J lost 4 bases, with 11 bases between them. CDR1 and CDR2 from the germline V gene are SQVTM and ANQGSEA. CDR3 coding DNA: TGCAGCGTTGGCATGGGCCAAAATCAGCCCCAGCATTTT. Translating it yields CSVGMGQNQPQHF.

The genes are TRBV4-3 and TRBJ2-1, with a tentative D call TRBD1 (6 bases). This CDR3 comprises 13 residues. Germline CDR1 reads LGHNA; CDR2 reads YSLEER. With 4 bases removed from V and 7 bases from J, the gap between germline ends came to 11 bases. CDR3: CASSRQGTNEQFF. CDR3 DNA sequence: TGCGCCAGCAGCCGGCAGGGGACGAATGAGCAGTTCTTC.

The gene calls are TRBV6-1 and TRBJ1-2, with 9 positions matching TRBD1. The CDR3 spans 14 residues. Trimming removed 5 bases from V and 6 bases from J; junction bases left unmatched: 7. Germline CDR1 MNHNS, CDR2 SASEGT. The CDR3 region has the DNA TGTGCCAGCAGTCTACAGGGGGCGGCGGATGGCTACACCTTC. This sequence encodes CASSLQGAADGYTF.

The chain is built from TRBV6-4 and TRBJ2-1; tentative D call: TRBD2 (5 bases). Trimming pared 4 bases from V and 2 bases from J, leaving 12 bases between. Germline CDR1 and CDR2: MRHNA and SNTAGT. This CDR3 has 15 amino acids. CDR3 sequence (DNA): TGTGCCAGCAGTGGAGGGAGTAGCCCCTACAATGAGCAGTTCTTC. Amino acid sequence: CASSGGSSPYNEQFF.

V and J are TRBV11-3 and TRBJ2-1, with 10 bases lining up with TRBD1. Germline CDR1 SGHNT, CDR2 YENEEA. The CDR3 spans 14 residues. J was trimmed by 8 bases and V by 4 bases; bases with no gene match: 5. The CDR3 here is CASSSGQGRHEQFF. In nucleotides, the CDR3 is TGTGCCAGCAGCTCGGGACAGGGGAGGCATGAGCAGTTCTTC. The variable domain in full, with the rest retrieved from reference TRBV11-3 and TRBJ2-1, is EAGVVQSPRYKIIEKKQPVAFWCNPISGHNTLYWYLQNLGQGPELLIRYENEEAVDDSQLPKDRFSAERLKGVDSTLKIQPAELGDSAVYLCASSSGQGRHEQFFGPGTRLTVL.

This rearrangement joins TRBV2 to TRBJ2-7, with TRBD2 matching over 13 bases. Germline V gene lookup returns CDR1 SNHLY and CDR2 FYNNEI. V shed 6 bases and J 7 bases; nucleotides not matched to a gene: 12. The CDR3 spans 16 residues. The CDR3 coding sequence is TGTGCCAGCAGAGTTGCCGGGACTAGCGGGACTCGGGAGCAGTACTTC. It encodes CASRVAGTSGTREQYF.

V gene TRBV5-6 combines with J gene TRBJ1-1; unclear D gene. This CDR3 has 13 residues. Germline CDR1 is SGHDT and CDR2 is YYEEEE. Deletions cut 1 base from V and 0 bases from J, with 4 bases between. Here the CDR3 DNA reads TGTGCCAGCAGCTTGTATATGAACACTGAAGCTTTCTTT. It codes for CASSLYMNTEAFF.

The chain uses TRBV19 and TRBJ2-6; D not certain. Between the trimmed V and J ends, which lost 0 bases and 4 bases, there was a span of 25 bases. The CDR3 sequence is 21 residues long. CDR1 and CDR2 from the germline V gene are LNHDA and SQIVND (reference sequence). The chain's CDR3 is CASSIDPGARPYGAGANVLTF. In nucleotides, the CDR3 is TGTGCCAGTAGTATAGATCCAGGCGCCAGGCCATACGGTGCCGGGGCCAACGTCCTGACTTTC.

The chain recombines TRBV19 with TRBJ2-7; TRBD2 agrees at 7 bases. Looked up from germline, CDR1 is LNHDA and CDR2 is SQIVND (reference sequence). J was trimmed by 2 bases and V by 4 bases; bases with no gene match: 11. The CDR3 loop spans 16 amino acids. CDR3 sequence (DNA): TGTGCCAGTAGTACCGGGGGGAGGGATTTCCCCTACGAGCAGTACTTC. It specifies CASSTGGRDFPYEQYF. The variable domain in full, completed from reference TRBV19 and TRBJ2-7, reads DGGITQSPKYLFRKEGQNVTLSCEQNLNHDAMYWYRQDPGQGLRLIYYSQIVNDFQKGDIAEGYSVSREKKESFPLTVTSAQKNPTAFYLCASSTGGRDFPYEQYFGPGTRLTVT.

The V call is TRBV5-1, the J call TRBJ2-1; 15 bases match TRBD2. J gave up 0 bases and V 4 bases, and 5 bases lay outside the gene matches. This CDR3 comprises 18 residues. Germline V gives CDR1 SGHRS, CDR2 YFSETQ. This chain's CDR3 is CASSPAGLAGGSYNEQFF. In DNA, the CDR3 is TGCGCCAGCAGCCCTGCGGGACTAGCGGGGGGCTCCTACAATGAGCAGTTCTTC.

The DNA for the CDR3 is TGTGCCAGTAGTGGAAAGCGGGAGAAAATAGGGCAGTACTTC. Its translation: CASSGKREKIGQYF. The V and J genes are TRBV19 and TRBJ2-7; 8 bases fit TRBD2. Germline V gene lookup returns CDR1 LNHDA and CDR2 SQIVND (reference sequence). V lost 5 bases to trimming and J lost 9 bases; unmatched junction nucleotides: 12. The CDR3 has 14 amino acids. Filled out from reference TRBV19 and TRBJ2-7, the complete variable domain reads DGGITQSPKYLFRKEGQNVTLSCEQNLNHDAMYWYRQDPGQGLRLIYYSQIVNDFQKGDIAEGYSVSREKKESFPLTVTSAQKNPTAFYLCASSGKREKIGQYFGPGTRLTVT.

The chain employs TRBV25-1 and TRBJ2-2; 7 positions match TRBD1. The junction had 15 bases not matched to a gene; V was cut back by 6 bases and J by 5 bases. This CDR3 region has 17 residues. Germline lookup yields CDR1 MGHDK and CDR2 SYGVNS. CDR3 bases: TGTGCCAGCAGCTCTCTCGACAGGGCCCGAGGGACCGGGGAGCTGTTTTTT. It specifies CASSSLDRARGTGELFF.

The V and J genes are TRBV9 and TRBJ2-7, with 9 positions matching TRBD1. The CDR3 contains 15 residues. The V and J ends lost 4 bases and 3 bases, in that order; junction bases with no gene match: 8. From germline, CDR1 is SGDLS and CDR2 YYNGEE. CDR3 in amino acids: CASSLGQGFVYEQYF. The CDR3 DNA reads TGTGCCAGCAGCCTTGGACAGGGGTTTGTCTACGAGCAGTACTTC.

The J gene is TRBJ2-7, the V gene TRBV5-1; unclear D gene. Per the germline V gene, CDR1 is SGHRS and CDR2 is YFSETQ. The V end was cut by 0 bases, the J end by 1 base, with 8 bases between. CDR3 length: 14 amino acids. DNA of the CDR3: TGCGCCAGCAGCTTGGGCAGGTCTTCCTACGAGCAGTACTTC. Translation: CASSLGRSSYEQYF.

The CDR3 DNA reads as TGTGCCAGCAGCTTAGCGGAGAGCACAGATACGCAGTATTTT. Its protein product is CASSLAESTDTQYF. This chain connects TRBV7-8 to TRBJ2-3, with unresolved D. The CDR3 length is 14 residues. Per germline, CDR1 SGHVS and CDR2 FQNEAQ. Trimming left V 0 bases short and J 0 bases short, with 4 bases between.

As for this clone: Germline and junction disagree at one end, which may indicate a read error. The chain uses TRBV4-1 and TRBJ2-1; 7 nucleotides line up with TRBD2. Germline CDR1 is MGHRA and CDR2 is YSYEKL. The CDR3 loop spans 16 amino acids. For the CDR3, the DNA is TGCGCCAGCAGCCAAGGGGGGACTAACGTTCCCAATGGGCAGTTCTTC. Protein sequence: CASSQGGTNVPNGQFF.

The rearrangement joins TRBV29-1 to TRBJ1-4, with D possibly being TRBD1 (5 bases). This CDR3 has 12 amino acids. Between the trimmed V and J ends, which lost 3 bases and 8 bases, there was a span of 10 bases. The germline V gene encodes CDR1 SQVTM and CDR2 ANQGSEA. The DNA for the CDR3 is TGCAGCGTTGAGCGGGGGGGGGAAAAACTGTTTTTT. This sequence encodes CSVERGGEKLFF.

This rearrangement joins TRBV6-4 to TRBJ1-1; 8 bases are shared with TRBD1. Losses at the gene ends were 6 bases for V and 0 bases for J; bases not matched to a gene: 9. The CDR3 totals 16 residues. Looked up from germline, CDR1 is MRHNA and CDR2 is SNTAGT. CDR3 protein: CASSAIRGLMNTEAFF. CDR3 bases: TGTGCCAGCAGCGCGATCAGGGGGCTAATGAACACTGAAGCTTTCTTT.

The gene calls are TRBV6-1 and TRBJ1-5, with D perhaps matching TRBD1 (5 bases). V was trimmed by 5 bases and J by 4 bases, leaving 15 bases between them. In germline, CDR1 is MNHNS, CDR2 SASEGT. The CDR3 is 15 residues long. The CDR3 DNA sequence: TGTGCCAGCAGTACCGAGGGGACTATTAATCAGCCCCAGCATTTT. Protein sequence: CASSTEGTINQPQHF.

V gene TRBV28 combines with J gene TRBJ2-3, with D perhaps TRBD1 (5 bases). V shed 3 bases and J shed 8 bases, with 15 bases lying between them. Germline CDR1 and CDR2: MDHEN and SYDVKM. This CDR3 spans 14 amino acids. Here the CDR3 reads CASSFHGAPSTQYF. The CDR3 DNA is TGTGCCAGCAGTTTTCATGGGGCTCCGAGTACGCAGTATTTT. The entire variable domain, with the rest obtained from reference TRBV28 and TRBJ2-3, is as follows: DVKVTQSSRYLVKRTGEKVFLECVQDMDHENMFWYRQDPGLGLRLIYFSYDVKMKEKGDIPEGYSVSREKKERFSLILESASTNQTSMYLCASSFHGAPSTQYFGPGTRLTVL.